Detailed here is one T cell receptor (beta chain). There is no known antigen for this receptor. No quality values exist for individual bases; no much larger clone is one base distant. These data come from a study of CD8 T cells in Susac syndrome (dated by TCRdb to 2018 to 2020). Background on the whole study: Repertoire sequencing was used to test whether CD8+ T cell activation and differentiation in Susac syndrome was antigen driven. General findings and caveats noted by the study authors: The number of individuals in the TCR sequencing and HLA analysis was recognized as being relatively small.

High-throughput TCR beta sequencing profiled peripheral blood CD8+ and CD4+ T cells from healthy donors, Susac syndrome patients and multiple sclerosis patients. Healthy donors were age- and sex-matched controls. CD8+ TEMRA cells were enriched by FACS, while bulk CD8+ and CD4+ T cells were purified by magnetic negative isolation. Blood was collected in EDTA tubes and processed within 24 hours, with PBMCs isolated through density gradient centrifugation. PBMCs destined for TCR sequencing were cryopreserved in liquid nitrogen and later thawed in a 37 °C water bath. The sorted or isolated CD4+, CD8+ and CD8+ TEMRA cells reached a purity of at least 90%. According to the germline V gene, CDR1 reads KGHDR and CDR2 reads SFDVKD. There are 15 amino acids in the CDR3, from cysteine to phenylalanine inclusive. The CDR3 DNA has 45 bases and is translated from base 1. Trimming removed 1 base from V and 6 bases from J; the gene matches leave 3 bases unexplained.

RNA was extracted using the RNeasy kit, and about 0.5 to 1 microgram was reverse transcribed with random hexamers. The immunoSEQ multiplex PCR assay, which covers 54 Vbeta and 13 Jbeta segments, was used to amplify TCR beta CDR3 regions. PCR amplification bias was corrected by using a synthetic template baseline for primer optimization and computational correction. From the authors' description of their analysis: Reads were annotated to V, D and J genes per IMGT and analyzed with immunoSEQ Analyzer, keeping only productive sequences. To calculate clonality, Shannon entropy was normalized by log2 of the number of productive unique sequences and then subtracted from one. For each patient and control, public and private clones were evaluated among the 100 most prevalent clones. Susac-specific clones were defined as absent from healthy and MS cohorts, around 980 published viral clones and other ImmuneACCESS disease sequences. TCRdb reprocessing: public reads trimmed at Q25 with fastp, clones called with MiXCR, in-frame beta chains kept. Rows merge per CDR3 protein into single entries with the most common DNA and genes. The authors' filters were not applied to this entry. The sample table holds roughly 180,000 distinct CDR3 sequences, of which about 95% were seen once. The top ten clonotypes cover over 0.08% of the sample.

The sample consisted of CD4+ T cells from PBMCs. This TCR came from a human donor in good health. Here the chain combines TRBV24-1 and TRBJ2-1; a stretch of 9 junction bases matches TRBD2. Read as DNA, the sequence is TGTGCCACCAGTGATTTTGTTAGCGGGAGCAATGAGCAGTTCTTC. Its protein is CATSDFVSGSNEQFF.